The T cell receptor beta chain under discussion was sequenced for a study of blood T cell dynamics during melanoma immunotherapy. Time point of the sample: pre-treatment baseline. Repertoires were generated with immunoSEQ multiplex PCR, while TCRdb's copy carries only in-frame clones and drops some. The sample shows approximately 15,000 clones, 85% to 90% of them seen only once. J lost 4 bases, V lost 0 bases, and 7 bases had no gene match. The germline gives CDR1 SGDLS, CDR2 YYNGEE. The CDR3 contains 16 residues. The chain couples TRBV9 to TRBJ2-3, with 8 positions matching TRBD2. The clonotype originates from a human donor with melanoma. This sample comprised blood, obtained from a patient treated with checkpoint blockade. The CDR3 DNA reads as TGTGCCAGCAGCGTAGAACCAGCGGGGGCCTCAGATACGCAGTATTTT. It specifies CASSVEPAGASDTQYF. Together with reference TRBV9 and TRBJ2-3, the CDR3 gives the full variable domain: DSGVTQTPKHLITATGQRVTLRCSPRSGDLSVYWYQQSLDQGLQFLIQYYNGEERAKGNILERFSAQQFPDLHSELNLSSLELGDSALYFCASSVEPAGASDTQYFGPGTRLTVL.